These 21 T cell receptor beta chains share one sample of origin, sequenced in a study of blood T cell repertoires in COVID-19. Using immunoSEQ multiplex PCR, the repertoire was profiled, and TCRdb retains in-frame clones only, with some absent. The top ten clones hold 6.6% of a sample with 250,000 or so clones, approximately 85% of them seen once. The sequencing input was PBMCs or T cells enriched from blood (not recorded which). These TCRs come from a woman aged 45-60 years who had been exposed to COVID-19.

The rearrangement uses TRBV4-1 and TRBJ2-5, with D tentatively TRBD1 (5 bases). CDR1 and CDR2 from the germline V gene are MGHRA and YSYEKL. V was pared by 0 bases and J by 0 bases, with 14 bases between. This CDR3 region has 17 residues. The CDR3: CASSQDVGAGYQETQYF. CDR3 bases: TGCGCCAGCAGCCAAGATGTAGGGGCCGGTTACCAAGAGACCCAGTACTTC.

This chain connects TRBV9 to TRBJ1-3; D is unclear. CDR3 size: 14 residues. Trimming shortened V by 4 bases and J by 0 bases, and 8 bases separated the two germline ends. Germline CDR1 is SGDLS and CDR2 is YYNGEE. DNA of the CDR3: TGTGCCAGCAGCTCGAGCCGCTCTGGAAACACCATATATTTT. This translates into CASSSSRSGNTIYF.

This chain uses TRBV5-1 with TRBJ1-3; D remains unclear. Trimming cost V 5 bases and J 2 bases, with 11 bases left between them. In germline, CDR1 is SGHRS, CDR2 YFSETQ. This CDR3 spans 14 amino acids. DNA for the CDR3: TGCGCCAGCAGTGAGGGCGCCCCTGGAAACACCATATATTTT. Protein sequence: CASSEGAPGNTIYF.

The J gene is TRBJ2-3, the V gene TRBV7-3, with D perhaps matching TRBD2 (6 bases). The CDR3 is 13 amino acids. V was cut by 4 bases and J by 9 bases, with 14 bases left in between. Per the germline V gene, CDR1 is SGHTA and CDR2 is FQGTGA. CDR3 protein: CASSSTWAGTQYF. As DNA, the CDR3 is TGTGCCAGCAGCTCGACTTGGGCGGGGACGCAGTATTTT.

This clone was seen only a few times. The same CDR3 can be traced to other DNA sequences in this sample. V gene TRBV18 combines with J gene TRBJ1-3; 8 bases map to TRBD1. V lost 5 bases and J lost 7; bases outside the gene matches: 1. Germline V CDR1 and CDR2: KGHSH, LQKENI. The CDR3 extends over 12 amino acids. DNA for the CDR3: TGTGCCAGCTCAAGACAGGGGAACACCATATATTTT. Translated, it gives CASSRQGNTIYF.

V and J are TRBV10-3 and TRBJ2-3; weak D call: TRBD1 (6 bases). Looked up from germline, CDR1 is ENHRY and CDR2 is SYGVKD. This CDR3 comprises 15 residues. The V and J ends lost 4 bases and 0 bases respectively, with 11 bases between them. The CDR3 DNA is TGTGCCATCAGTGTAGACAGGCATAGCACAGATACGCAGTATTTT. The encoded protein is CAISVDRHSTDTQYF.

The chain uses TRBV5-1 and TRBJ1-2; 7 positions match TRBD1. Germline V gene sequence: CDR1 SGHRS, CDR2 YFSETQ. The length of the CDR3 is 13 residues. Trimming at V came to 4 bases and at J to 6 bases, leaving 6 bases not matched to a gene. The CDR3 is CASSPGTAHGYTF. Here the CDR3 DNA reads TGCGCCAGCAGCCCGGGGACAGCGCATGGCTACACCTTC. Looking up the rest from reference TRBV5-1 and TRBJ1-2 gives the full variable domain: KAGVTQTPRYLIKTRGQQVTLSCSPISGHRSVSWYQQTPGQGLQFLFEYFSETQRNKGNFPGRFSGRQFSNSRSEMNVSTLELGDSALYLCASSPGTAHGYTFGSGTRLTVV.

This clone was counted a single time. In DNA form, the CDR3 reads TGTGCCAGCAGCCCGGGGGGGCCTGCTAGCACAGATACGCAGTATTTT. Amino acid sequence: CASSPGGPASTDTQYF. The chain links TRBV7-3 to TRBJ2-3; 8 nucleotides agree with TRBD2. The CDR3 length is 16 residues. After removal of 5 bases from V and 0 bases from J, the junction contained 7 bases not matched to a gene. From germline, CDR1 is SGHTA and CDR2 FQGTGA.

The chain combines TRBV29-1 with TRBJ1-2; D gene uncertain. CDR1 is SQVTM and CDR2 is ANQGSEA in the germline V gene. There are 13 residues in the CDR3. Between the trimmed V and J ends, which lost 4 bases and 5 bases, there was a span of 14 bases. The DNA for the CDR3 is TGCAGCGTTGGCTACTACCGAGGGTATGGCTACACCTTC. Translation: CSVGYYRGYGYTF.

The chain couples TRBV27 to TRBJ1-5; D remains ambiguous. The CDR3 consists of 13 residues. Trimming took 0 bases from V and 6 from J, leaving 6 bases between them. Looked up from germline, CDR1 is MNHEY and CDR2 is SMNVEV (reference sequence). CDR3 sequence: CASSLSLSQPQHF. The CDR3 nucleotides read TGTGCCAGCAGTTTATCTCTGAGTCAGCCCCAGCATTTT.

The chain recombines TRBV11-2 with TRBJ2-3; possible D gene TRBD1, 5 bases. Trimming took off 3 bases at V and 3 bases at J, with 10 bases between the two ends. Germline V gene data show CDR1 as SGHAT and CDR2 as FQNNGV. This CDR3 is built from 14 residues. CDR3 in DNA: TGTGCCAGCAGCTTGGGGCAGGGAACAGATACGCAGTATTTT. The encoded protein is CASSLGQGTDTQYF.

The rearrangement uses TRBV10-2 and TRBJ2-7; the match to TRBD1 covers 7 bases. Per germline, CDR1 WSHSY and CDR2 SAAADI. The CDR3 is 15 amino acids. V shed 7 bases and J 5 bases; nucleotides not matched to a gene: 14. The CDR3: CASIHDRAFSNEQYF. CDR3 nucleotides: TGCGCCAGCATTCACGACAGGGCCTTTTCCAACGAGCAGTACTTC.

The gene calls are TRBV2 and TRBJ1-6; D call uncertain. The CDR3 contains 16 residues. From germline, CDR1 is SNHLY and CDR2 FYNNEI. The germline V and J ends were trimmed by 5 bases and 7 bases, with 18 bases remaining between them. The CDR3 protein is CASSSPAGFGNSPLHF. CDR3 DNA sequence: TGTGCCAGCAGTTCTCCCGCGGGATTCGGGAATTCACCCCTCCACTTT.

The chain couples TRBV28 to TRBJ1-2; no clear D. CDR1 and CDR2 from the germline V gene are MDHEN and SYDVKM. Trimming shortened V by 7 bases and J by 5 bases, and 20 bases separated the two germline ends. This CDR3 contains 15 residues. The CDR3: CASISSQPGAYGYTF. The DNA for the CDR3 is TGTGCCAGCATTTCCTCCCAACCGGGAGCGTATGGCTACACCTTC.

The genes are TRBV7-3 and TRBJ2-5; TRBD2 might be the D (6 bases). Germline CDR1 SGHTA, CDR2 FQGTGA. The V and J ends lost 1 base and 5 bases respectively, with 14 bases between them. CDR3 size: 15 residues. The CDR3 sequence: CASSLSRGIEETQYF. DNA for the CDR3: TGTGCCAGCAGCTTAAGTCGCGGGATCGAGGAGACCCAGTACTTC.

The sample holds one count of this clone. V and J are TRBV3-1 (or the pseudogene TRBV3-2) and TRBJ2-3; 9 nucleotides line up with TRBD2. V was clipped by 7 bases and J by 6 bases; unmatched bases: 8. The CDR3 spans 14 residues. Germline-derived CDR1 and CDR2 are LGHDT and YNNKEL (reference sequence). The CDR3 DNA reads as TGTGCCAGCACCCTGCTTGCGGGGGGGGATACGCAGTATTTT. Encoded protein: CASTLLAGGDTQYF.

The rearrangement joins TRBV6-1 to TRBJ1-2; perhaps TRBD1 as D (6 bases). The CDR3 length is 15 residues. Trimming removed 0 bases at V and 2 bases at J, with 10 bases between. Germline V gene lookup returns CDR1 MNHNS and CDR2 SASEGT. The CDR3 nucleotides are TGTGCCAGCAGTGAAGCGGGGGCAGTGAACTATGGCTACACCTTC. It encodes CASSEAGAVNYGYTF.

The rearrangement uses TRBV7-2 and TRBJ2-4, with TRBD2 as a possible D gene (7 bases). This CDR3 has 15 residues. V was shortened by 1 base and J by 7 bases, with 14 bases between the two germline ends. Germline loops: CDR1 SGHTA, CDR2 FQGNSA. CDR3 residues: CASSLVGGPGNIQYF. CDR3 sequence (DNA): TGTGCCAGCAGCTTAGTGGGGGGGCCCGGGAACATTCAGTACTTC.

The chain joins TRBV4-2 to TRBJ2-1; TRBD2 aligns across 10 bases. CDR1 and CDR2 from the germline V gene are LGHNA and YNFKEQ. V trimming: 3 bases; J trimming: 4 bases; junction bases outside the gene matches: 3. CDR3 length: 15 amino acids. The CDR3 DNA is TGTGCCAGCAGCCATCTAGCGGGGGAATACAATGAGCAGTTCTTC. Its protein product is CASSHLAGEYNEQFF.

Written as DNA, the CDR3 is TGTGCCACCAGTGATTCCGGACAGGTTAATCAGCCCCAGCATTTT. This sequence encodes CATSDSGQVNQPQHF. The chain couples TRBV24-1 to TRBJ1-5; 7 nucleotides line up with TRBD1. In germline, CDR1 is KGHDR, CDR2 SFDVKD. V shed 2 bases, J shed 4 bases, and the junction held 4 bases outside the gene matches. This CDR3 contains 15 residues.

The rearrangement joins TRBV25-1 to TRBJ2-2, with unresolved D. Germline CDR1 MGHDK, CDR2 SYGVNS. This CDR3 has 13 residues. Trimming left V 4 bases short and J 4 bases short, with 7 bases between. CDR3 residues: CASSGQATGELFF. Written as DNA, the CDR3 is TGTGCCAGCAGTGGCCAGGCCACCGGGGAGCTGTTTTTT.